Listed below are T cell receptor beta chains from one sample, sequenced in a study of CD8+ T cells in alopecia areata. Data came from immunoSEQ multiplex PCR; TCRdb stores just in-frame clones and leaves some out. This table holds some 120,000 clones, about 51% found once. Sequencing input: NKG2D-low CD8+ T cells sorted from blood. The receptors stem from a human donor with alopecia areata. Both conserved end residues are part of each CDR3. D genes are given only for firm matches. The size field is filled for only some rows; it gives once, few, many or a size class.

abundance	len	v_gene	j_gene	d_gene	CDR3aa	CDR3nt
few	16	TRBV4-1	TRBJ2-7	NA	CASSQEWGEFGYEQYF	TGCGCCAGCAGCCAAGAATGGGGCGAATTTGGATACGAGCAGTACTTC
few	14	TRBV7-9	TRBJ2-1	NA	CASSFGQTNNEQFF	TGTGCCAGCAGCTTCGGACAGACGAACAATGAGCAGTTCTTC
NA	15	TRBV30	TRBJ1-1	NA	CAWSVDSFPNTEAFF	TGTGCCTGGAGTGTAGACAGTTTTCCGAACACTGAAGCTTTCTTT
few	13	TRBV29-1	TRBJ1-2	NA	CSVTNGGQGGYTF	TGCAGCGTCACGAACGGGGGCCAGGGTGGCTACACCTTC
NA	12	TRBV27	TRBJ2-5	NA	CASRGGRQTQYF	TGTGCCAGCAGGGGGGGCAGGCAGACCCAGTACTTC
NA	12	TRBV29-1	TRBJ2-7	NA	CSVEDRTYEQYF	TGCAGCGTTGAAGATCGAACCTACGAGCAGTACTTC
NA	16	TRBV7-6	TRBJ2-2	TRBD1	CASRLHPGQHTGELFF	TGTGCCAGCCGACTCCACCCGGGACAGCACACCGGGGAGCTGTTTTTT
few	13	TRBV29-1	TRBJ2-7	TRBD1	CSVAGGHTYEQYF	TGCAGCGTTGCAGGGGGACATACCTACGAGCAGTACTTC
few	12	TRBV29-1	TRBJ2-2	NA	CSVPVRTGELFF	TGCAGCGTACCAGTTAGGACCGGGGAGCTGTTTTTT
NA	12	TRBV11-2	TRBJ2-7	NA	CASSFRTYEQYF	TGTGCCAGCAGCTTTAGGACCTACGAGCAGTACTTC
NA	12	TRBV29-1	TRBJ1-2	TRBD1	CSVDRSGAGYTF	TGCAGCGTGGACAGGTCCGGTGCCGGCTACACCTTC
NA	12	TRBV29-1	TRBJ2-5	NA	CSAVESQETQYF	TGCAGCGCGGTCGAATCCCAAGAGACCCAGTACTTC
NA	13	TRBV11-2	TRBJ2-5	NA	CASSQRVAETQYF	TGTGCCAGCAGCCAGAGGGTTGCAGAGACCCAGTACTTC
NA	13	TRBV29-1	TRBJ2-3	TRBD1	CSAQGQGPDTQYF	TGCAGCGCACAAGGACAGGGGCCAGATACGCAGTATTTT
NA	11	TRBV29-1	TRBJ1-1	TRBD1	CSDTPGQEAFF	TGCAGCGACACACCGGGACAGGAAGCTTTCTTT
NA	12	TRBV30	TRBJ2-7	NA	CAQGAESHEQYF	TGTGCCCAAGGGGCAGAGAGTCACGAGCAGTACTTC
few	15	TRBV25-1	TRBJ2-7	TRBD1	CASSEDRQGRVEQYF	TGTGCCAGCAGTGAGGATAGACAGGGTAGAGTCGAGCAGTACTTC
NA	12	TRBV29-1	TRBJ2-7	NA	CSVEIMPRGQYF	TGCAGCGTTGAAATCATGCCCCGGGGGCAGTACTTC
once	13	TRBV11-2	TRBJ1-1	NA	CASSLHRATEAFF	TGTGCCAGCAGCCTTCACAGGGCAACTGAAGCTTTCTTT
few	13	TRBV29-1	TRBJ2-2	NA	CSVEIRSTGELFF	TGCAGCGTTGAAATACGGTCCACCGGGGAGCTGTTTTTT